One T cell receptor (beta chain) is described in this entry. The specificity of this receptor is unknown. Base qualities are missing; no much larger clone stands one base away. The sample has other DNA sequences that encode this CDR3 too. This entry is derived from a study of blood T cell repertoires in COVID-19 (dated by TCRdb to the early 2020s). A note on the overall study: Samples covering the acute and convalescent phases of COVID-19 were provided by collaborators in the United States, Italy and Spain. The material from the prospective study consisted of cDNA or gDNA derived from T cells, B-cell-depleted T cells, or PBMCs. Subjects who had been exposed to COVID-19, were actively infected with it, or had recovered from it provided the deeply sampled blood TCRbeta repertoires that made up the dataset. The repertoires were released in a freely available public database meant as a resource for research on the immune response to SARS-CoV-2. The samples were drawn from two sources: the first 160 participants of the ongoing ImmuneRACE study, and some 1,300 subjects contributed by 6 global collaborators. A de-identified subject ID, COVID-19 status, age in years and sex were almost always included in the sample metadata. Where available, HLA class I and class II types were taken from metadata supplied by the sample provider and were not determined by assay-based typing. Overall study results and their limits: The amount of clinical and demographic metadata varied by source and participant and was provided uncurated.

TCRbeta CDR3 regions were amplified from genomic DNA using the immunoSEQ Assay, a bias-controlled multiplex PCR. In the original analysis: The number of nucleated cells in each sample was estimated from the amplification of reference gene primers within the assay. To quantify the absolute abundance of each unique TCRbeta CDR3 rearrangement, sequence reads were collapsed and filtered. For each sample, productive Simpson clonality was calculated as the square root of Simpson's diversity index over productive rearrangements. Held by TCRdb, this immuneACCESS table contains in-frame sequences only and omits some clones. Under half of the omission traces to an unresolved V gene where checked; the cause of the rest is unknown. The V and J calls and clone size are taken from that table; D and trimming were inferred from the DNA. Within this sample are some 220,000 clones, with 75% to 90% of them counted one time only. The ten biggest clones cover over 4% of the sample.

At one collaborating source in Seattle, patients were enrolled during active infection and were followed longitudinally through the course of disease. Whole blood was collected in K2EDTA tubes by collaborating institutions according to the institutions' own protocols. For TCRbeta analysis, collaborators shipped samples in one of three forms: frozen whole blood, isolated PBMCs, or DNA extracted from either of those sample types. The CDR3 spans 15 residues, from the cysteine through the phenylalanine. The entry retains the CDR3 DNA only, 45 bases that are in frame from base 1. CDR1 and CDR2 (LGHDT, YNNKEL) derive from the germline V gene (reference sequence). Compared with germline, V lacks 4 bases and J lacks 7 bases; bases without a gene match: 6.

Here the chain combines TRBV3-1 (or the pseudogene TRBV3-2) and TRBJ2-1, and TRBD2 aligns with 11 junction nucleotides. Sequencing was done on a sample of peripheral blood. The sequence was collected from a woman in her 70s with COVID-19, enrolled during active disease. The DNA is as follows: TGTGCCAGCAGCCCCTTAGCGGGAGGGGGGAATGAGCAGTTCTTC. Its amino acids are CASSPLAGGGNEQFF.